This TCR beta chain is drawn from a study of vaccination effects on CD4 cells after COVID-19. V gave up 0 bases and J gave up 2 bases, with 10 bases separating them. Germline CDR1 reads KGHSH; CDR2 reads LQKENI. The CDR3 consists of 16 residues. To note about this clone: Its antigen is not known.

The protocol was immunoSEQ multiplex PCR, while the TCRdb copy is restricted to in-frame clones and leaves out a portion. Of 75,000 to 100,000 clones in the sample, over 70% were seen once. Antigen-specific CD4+ T cells expanded by the ViraFEST assay with viral peptide pools were then sequenced. When 10 to 11 days of culture had elapsed, CD4+ T cells were isolated. Participants received two doses of either the BNT162b2 or mRNA-1273 vaccine. Sequencing was performed on CD4+ T cells from PBMCs cultured with HCoV-OC43 spike peptides, taken after COVID-19 vaccination. Indicated subset: HCoV-OC43 spike overlapping peptide pool stimulation. The gene calls are TRBV18 and TRBJ2-2, with a weak D call TRBD2 (6 bases). This receptor was taken from a human donor who received a COVID-19 vaccine. The CDR3 DNA reads TGTGCCAGCTCACCACCGGGACTCCGAAACACCGGGGAGCTGTTTTTT. This sequence encodes CASSPPGLRNTGELFF.